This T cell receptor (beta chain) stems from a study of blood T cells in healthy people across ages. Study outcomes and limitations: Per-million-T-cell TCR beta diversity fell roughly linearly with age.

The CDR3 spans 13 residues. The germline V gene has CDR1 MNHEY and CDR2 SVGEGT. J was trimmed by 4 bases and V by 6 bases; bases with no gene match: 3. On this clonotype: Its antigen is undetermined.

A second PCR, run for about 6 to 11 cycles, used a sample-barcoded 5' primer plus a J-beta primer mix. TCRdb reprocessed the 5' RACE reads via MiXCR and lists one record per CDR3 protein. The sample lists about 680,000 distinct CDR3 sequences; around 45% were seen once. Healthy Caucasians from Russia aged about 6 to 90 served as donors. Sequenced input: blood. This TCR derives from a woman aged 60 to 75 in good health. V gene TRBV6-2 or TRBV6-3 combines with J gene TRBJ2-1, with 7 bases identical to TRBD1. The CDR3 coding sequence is TGTGCCAGCAGAGGGGGCCCATACAATGAGCAGTTCTTC. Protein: CASRGGPYNEQFF.